These T cell receptor beta chains were read from a single sample in a study of CD4 T cells in relation to SARS-CoV-2 and coronaviruses. Data came from immunoSEQ multiplex PCR; TCRdb stores just in-frame clones and leaves some out. The sample lists 15,000 to 20,000 clones; approximately 80% were seen once. Antigens for these TCRs are unknown. Sequenced input: CD4+ T cells from PBMCs, cultured in vitro. These receptors originate from a human donor in good health. The CDR3 runs from the conserved cysteine through the conserved F or W.

TRBV21-1	CASSKETQYF
TRBV7-4	CASSPGQGAYEQYF
TRBV25-1	CASSSTGNTEAFF
TRBV27	CASRGQGQETQYF
TRBV10-1	CASSDGGTGTQYF
TRBV30	CAFLRDRGYEQYF
TRBV5-4	CASSSGTVSTDTQYF
TRBV6-1	CASSEVGISNQPQHF
TRBV2	CASSRDSNYGYTF
TRBV7-2	CASSSYLDTQYF
TRBV5-4	CASSLRGTEAFF
TRBV5-6	CASSFRTLNGYTF
TRBV6-5	CASGQVLNYGYTF
TRBV3-1/TRBV3-2	CASSQAVGAYEQYF
TRBV30	CACSGTSGRADTQYF
TRBV6-1	CASSDGLEGSYEQYF
TRBV5-8	CASSLIQNNEQFF
TRBV10-3	CAISESKGSTDTQYF
TRBV11-1	CASSPQGHYNEQFF
TRBV6-4	CASSDSGTSGSNEQFF
TRBV30	CAWSVRGISNQPQHF
TRBV28	CASSLGGTTDTQYF
TRBV18	CASSPPTGGSETQYF
TRBV18	CASSPTEGLIDTQYF
TRBV29-1	CSVSEYNEQFF
TRBV24-1	CATSDLHSPFTGELFF
TRBV5-1	CASSWDRTAEAFF
TRBV6-5	CASSYNPPGDTPQHF
TRBV6-6	CASSVFSGANVLTF
TRBV9	CASSPDGYGDGYTF
TRBV4-1	CASSQGGLIVYSPLHF
TRBV18	CASSQDRPPQNEQFF
TRBV3-1/TRBV3-2	CASSPRSGNAADTQYF
TRBV4-1	CASSHLGGGPHSNQPQHF
TRBV4-1	CASSQDWGTDTQYF
TRBV28	CASFGTHEQYF
TRBV27	CASSFGLGGANVLTF
TRBV5-1	CASSLAPGGGDTQYF
TRBV7-9	CASSPRAGMDTEAFF
TRBV19	CASGTGHNEKLFF
TRBV4-1	CASSQELGLPTGELFF
TRBV7-9	CASSLPRQGMNTEAFF